The 15 T cell receptor beta chains in this list originate from one sample, sequenced in a study of blood T cells in healthy people across ages. Using a J-beta primer mix together with a sample-barcoded 5' primer, a second PCR was run for roughly 7 to 12 cycles. MiXCR, run by TCRdb on the 5' RACE reads, gives a single entry per CDR3 protein. Here the sample spans around 1,500,000 distinct CDR3 sequences, about 28% being singletons. The sequencing sample was made of blood. Receptors originate from a woman aged 25 to 39 in good health.

This clonotype was picked up a small number of times. This chain connects TRBV2 to TRBJ1-1; maybe TRBD1 (5 bases). The germline V gene has CDR1 SNHLY and CDR2 FYNNEI. Trimming took off 9 bases at V and 5 bases at J, with 31 bases between the two ends. CDR3 size: 18 residues. CDR3 in DNA: TGTGCCAGTCACGCGCGCCTACGGAACCAGGGTAGTATAACTGAAGCTTTCTTT. As protein: CASHARLRNQGSITEAFF.

This chain uses TRBV5-4 with TRBJ1-2; 9 bases are a match to TRBD1. The V segment lost 3 bases and the J segment 7 bases; nucleotides outside the gene matches: 7. This CDR3 has 14 amino acids. Germline V gives CDR1 SGHNT, CDR2 YYREEE (reference sequence). The CDR3 here is CASSSDRGDFGYTF. CDR3 in DNA: TGTGCCAGCAGCTCGGACAGGGGAGATTTTGGCTACACCTTC.

This clonotype appeared many times. The rearrangement links TRBV4-1 to TRBJ2-5; D remains ambiguous. This CDR3 comprises 15 residues. Trimming left V 4 bases short and J 3 bases short, with 15 bases between. Germline CDR1 MGHRA, CDR2 YSYEKL. The CDR3 reads CASSRFKGPEETQYF. In DNA, the CDR3 is TGCGCCAGCAGCCGGTTCAAAGGCCCAGAAGAGACCCAGTACTTC.

The chain links TRBV7-9 to TRBJ2-7; D could derive from TRBD1 or TRBD2 (5 bases each). The CDR3 spans 14 residues. Germline CDR1 SEHNR, CDR2 FQNEAQ (reference sequence). V was shortened by 4 bases and J by 7 bases, with 17 bases between the two germline ends. DNA of the CDR3: TGTGCCAGCAGCTCTGGGACGAACAACAATGAGCAGTACTTC. Translated: CASSSGTNNNEQYF.

This clonotype was detected once. It may be a read error: a sequence one base away is much more abundant. This rearrangement joins TRBV20-1 to TRBJ2-6; maybe TRBD1 (6 bases). This CDR3 region has 17 residues. Germline V lookup: CDR1 DFQATT, CDR2 SNEGSKA (reference sequence). In DNA form, the CDR3 reads TGCAGTGCTAGAGTTCAGAACAGGGCCTCTGGGGCCAACGTCCGGACTTTC. It specifies CSARVQNRASGANVRTF.

This chain links TRBV7-2 with TRBJ1-1; D remains unclear. Germline V gives CDR1 SGHTA, CDR2 FQGNSA. V dropped 5 bases and J dropped 3 bases, with 13 bases sitting between them. The CDR3 runs 14 residues. CDR3 in amino acids: CASSTDARDTEAFF. CDR3 DNA: TGTGCCAGCAGCACAGACGCTCGGGACACTGAAGCTTTCTTT.

The chain is built from TRBV4-3 and TRBJ2-1, with D possibly being TRBD2 (5 bases). CDR1 and CDR2 from the germline V gene are LGHNA and YSLEER. Trimming cost V 0 bases and J 6 bases, with 15 bases left between them. This CDR3 contains 16 residues. The CDR3 DNA is TGCGCCAGCAGCCAAGAACCGGGATTGAACGCCAATGAGCAGTTCTTC. As protein: CASSQEPGLNANEQFF.

This clonotype was observed at least ten times. This rearrangement joins TRBV2 to TRBJ2-1, with 9 bases lining up with TRBD2. Germline V lookup: CDR1 SNHLY, CDR2 FYNNEI. This CDR3 has 14 amino acids. V was clipped by 8 bases and J by 8 bases; unmatched bases: 10. The CDR3 loop is CASLASGDRDEQFF. CDR3 DNA: TGTGCCAGCCTGGCTAGCGGGGATAGGGATGAGCAGTTCTTC. Based on the CDR3 plus reference TRBV2 and TRBJ2-1, the full variable domain is EPEVTQTPSHQVTQMGQEVILRCVPISNHLYFYWYRQILGQKVEFLVSFYNNEISEKSEIFDDQFSVERPDGSNFTLKIRSTKLEDSAMYFCASLASGDRDEQFFGPGTRLTVL.

This clonotype was detected only a few times. The V gene is TRBV6-2 or TRBV6-3, the J gene TRBJ2-7; the match to TRBD2 covers 11 bases. The CDR3 has 14 amino acids. Germline V gene data show CDR1 as MNHEY and CDR2 as SVGEGT. V lost 7 bases to trimming and J lost 2 bases; unmatched junction nucleotides: 4. The CDR3 DNA sequence: TGTGCCAGCACCATAGCGGGAGGGCCCTACGAGCAGTACTTC. This gives the protein CASTIAGGPYEQYF.

The chain couples TRBV15 to TRBJ2-5; TRBD1 matches 10 bases. This CDR3 spans 14 amino acids. The germline V gene encodes CDR1 LNHNV and CDR2 YYDKDF (reference sequence). J lost 7 bases, V lost 4 bases, and 6 bases had no gene match. CDR3 DNA sequence: TGTGCCACCAGCAACGACAGGGGGCGTGGGACCCAGTACTTC. It specifies CATSNDRGRGTQYF.

In the case of this clonotype: The junction departs from germline at one end; a sequencing error may be responsible. V and J are TRBV12-3 or TRBV12-4 and TRBJ2-3, with unresolved D. The length of the CDR3 is 14 residues. CDR3 region: CASSLGQSTDTEYF. CDR3 nucleotide sequence: TGTGCCAGCAGTTTAGGGCAAAGCACAGATACGGAGTATTTT.

The chain combines TRBV5-6 with TRBJ2-6, with unresolved D. Germline loops: CDR1 SGHDT, CDR2 YYEEEE. The CDR3 is 14 residues long. V dropped 0 bases and J dropped 3 bases, with 4 bases sitting between them. CDR3 DNA sequence: TGTGCCAGCAGCTTGGACTATGGGGCCAACGTCCTGACTTTC. As protein: CASSLDYGANVLTF.

A few counts support this clonotype. The gene calls are TRBV7-2 and TRBJ2-7; TRBD1 matches 7 bases. Germline CDR1 and CDR2: SGHTA and FQGNSA. The CDR3 has 15 amino acids. V dropped 5 bases and J dropped 3; count of bases not matched to a gene: 10. CDR3 nucleotide sequence: TGTGCCAGCAGCGTTTCCGGGACAGTAGGCTACGAGCAGTACTTC. Protein: CASSVSGTVGYEQYF.

This clonotype was found a few times. The chain combines TRBV6-2 or TRBV6-3 with TRBJ1-5; TRBD1 matches 7 bases. CDR3 size: 13 residues. V was pared by 6 bases and J by 5 bases, with 4 bases of the junction left unmatched. CDR1 is MNHEY and CDR2 is SVGEGT in the germline V gene. The DNA of the CDR3 is TGTGCCAGCAGGCGGGACAGAGATCAGCCCCAGCATTTT. It yields the protein CASRRDRDQPQHF.

The table lists this clonotype with many counts. The chain joins TRBV7-6 to TRBJ2-3; D gene uncertain. V dropped 1 base and J dropped 2 bases, with 13 bases sitting between them. The CDR3 consists of 16 residues. The germline gives CDR1 SGHVS, CDR2 FNYEAQ. The CDR3 reads CASSLGFGRPTDTQYF. The CDR3 DNA follows: TGTGCCAGCAGCTTAGGCTTTGGGCGGCCCACAGATACGCAGTATTTT.